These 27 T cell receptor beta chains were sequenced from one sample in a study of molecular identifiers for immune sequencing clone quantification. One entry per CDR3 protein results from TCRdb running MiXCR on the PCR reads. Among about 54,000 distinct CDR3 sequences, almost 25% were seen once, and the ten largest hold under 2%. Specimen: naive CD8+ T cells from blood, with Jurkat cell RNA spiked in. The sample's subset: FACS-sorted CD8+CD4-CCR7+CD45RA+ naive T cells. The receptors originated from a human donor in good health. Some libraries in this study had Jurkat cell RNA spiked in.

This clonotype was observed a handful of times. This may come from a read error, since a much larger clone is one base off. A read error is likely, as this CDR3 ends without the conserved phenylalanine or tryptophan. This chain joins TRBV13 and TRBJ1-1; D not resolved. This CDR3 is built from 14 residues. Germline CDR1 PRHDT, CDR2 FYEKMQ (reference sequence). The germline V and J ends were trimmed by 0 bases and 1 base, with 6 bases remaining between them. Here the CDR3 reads CASSLGPGNTEAFS. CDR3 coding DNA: TGTGCCAGCAGCTTAGGTCCAGGGAACACTGAAGCTTTCTCT.

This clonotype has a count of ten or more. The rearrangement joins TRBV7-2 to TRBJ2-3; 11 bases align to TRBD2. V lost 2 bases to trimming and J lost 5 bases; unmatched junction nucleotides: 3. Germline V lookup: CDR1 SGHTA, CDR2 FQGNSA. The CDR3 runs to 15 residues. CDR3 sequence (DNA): TGTGCCAGCAGCTTAAACCTAGCGGGGGGAGATACGCAGTATTTT. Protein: CASSLNLAGGDTQYF.

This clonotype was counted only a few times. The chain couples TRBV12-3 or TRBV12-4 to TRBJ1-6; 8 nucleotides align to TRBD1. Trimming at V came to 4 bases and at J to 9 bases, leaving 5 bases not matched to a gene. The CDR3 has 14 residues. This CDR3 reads CASSWDRFISPLHF. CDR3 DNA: TGTGCCAGCAGTTGGGACAGGTTTATTTCACCCCTCCACTTT.

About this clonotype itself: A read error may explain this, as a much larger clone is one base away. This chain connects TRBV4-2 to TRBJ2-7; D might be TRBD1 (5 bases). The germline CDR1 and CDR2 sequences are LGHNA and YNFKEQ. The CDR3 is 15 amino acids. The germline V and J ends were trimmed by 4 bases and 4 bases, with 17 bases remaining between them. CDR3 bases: TGTGCCAGCAGCCCGATAGGGGCCGGGCTTTACGAGCAGTACTTC. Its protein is CASSPIGAGLYEQYF.

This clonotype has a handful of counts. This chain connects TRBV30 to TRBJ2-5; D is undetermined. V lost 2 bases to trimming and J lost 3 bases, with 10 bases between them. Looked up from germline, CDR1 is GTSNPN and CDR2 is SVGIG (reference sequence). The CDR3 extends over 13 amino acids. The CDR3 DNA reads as TGTGCCTGGAGTAGGGCAGTAAAAGAGACCCAGTACTTC. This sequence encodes CAWSRAVKETQYF.

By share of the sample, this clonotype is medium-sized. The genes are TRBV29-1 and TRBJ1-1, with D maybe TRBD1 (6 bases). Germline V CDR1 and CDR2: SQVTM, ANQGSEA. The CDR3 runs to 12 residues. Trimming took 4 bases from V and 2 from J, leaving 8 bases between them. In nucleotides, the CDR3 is TGCAGCGTTGTACAGGGCAACACTGAAGCTTTCTTT. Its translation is CSVVQGNTEAFF.

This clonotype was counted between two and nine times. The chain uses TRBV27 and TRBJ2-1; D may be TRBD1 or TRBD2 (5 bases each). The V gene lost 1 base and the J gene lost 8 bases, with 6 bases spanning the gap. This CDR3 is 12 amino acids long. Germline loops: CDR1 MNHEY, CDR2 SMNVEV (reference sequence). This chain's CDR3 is CASSLLGDEQFF. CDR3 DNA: TGTGCCAGCAGTTTATTGGGGGATGAGCAGTTCTTC.

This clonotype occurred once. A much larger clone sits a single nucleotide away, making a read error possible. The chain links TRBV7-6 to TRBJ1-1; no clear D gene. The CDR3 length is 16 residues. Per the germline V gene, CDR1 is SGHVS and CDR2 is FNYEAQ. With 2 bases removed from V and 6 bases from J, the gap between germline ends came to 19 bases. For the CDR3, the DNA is TGTGCCAGCAGCTTATATCCACGACGGGTAAACTCTGAAGCTTTCTTT. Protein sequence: CASSLYPRRVNSEAFF.

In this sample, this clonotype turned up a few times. The CDR3 nucleotides are TGTGCCAGCAGTTCGCAGACAGGGCCCACCGGGGAGCTGTTTTTT. Translating it yields CASSSQTGPTGELFF. J is TRBJ2-2 and V is TRBV12-3 or TRBV12-4, with 7 bases matching TRBD1. The CDR3 consists of 15 residues. The V gene end was trimmed by 4 bases and the J gene end by 4 bases; junction bases not matched to a gene: 6.

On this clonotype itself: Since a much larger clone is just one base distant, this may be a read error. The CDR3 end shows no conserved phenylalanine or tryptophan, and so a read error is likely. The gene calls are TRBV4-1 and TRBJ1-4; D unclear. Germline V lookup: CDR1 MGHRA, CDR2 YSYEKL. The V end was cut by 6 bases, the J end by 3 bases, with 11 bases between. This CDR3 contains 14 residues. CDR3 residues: CASSLLGANEKLFS. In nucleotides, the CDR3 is TGCGCCAGCAGTCTACTGGGAGCTAATGAAAAACTGTTTTCT.

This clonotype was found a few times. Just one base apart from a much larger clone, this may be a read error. The CDR3 here is CASTTEDTDTQYF. In DNA, the CDR3 is TGTGCCAGCACCACGGAGGACACAGATACGCAGTATTTT. The J gene is TRBJ2-3, the V gene TRBV6-5; D possibly corresponds to TRBD2 (5 bases). Germline V CDR1 and CDR2: MNHEY, SVGAGI. Trimming took 7 bases from V and 2 from J, leaving 10 bases between them. The CDR3 extends over 13 amino acids.

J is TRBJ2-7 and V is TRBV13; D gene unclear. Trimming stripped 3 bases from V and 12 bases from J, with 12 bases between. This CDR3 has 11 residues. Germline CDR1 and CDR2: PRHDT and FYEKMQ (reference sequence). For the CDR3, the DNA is TGTGCCAGCAGCTTCGGCCCGGCGCCGTACTTC. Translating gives CASSFGPAPYF.

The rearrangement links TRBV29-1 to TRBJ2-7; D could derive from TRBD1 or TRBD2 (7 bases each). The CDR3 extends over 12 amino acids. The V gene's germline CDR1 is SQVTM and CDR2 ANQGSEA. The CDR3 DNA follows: TGCCGCGCATGGGCCAGGGGGGGGGCGCAGTACTTC. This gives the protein CRAWARGGAQYF.

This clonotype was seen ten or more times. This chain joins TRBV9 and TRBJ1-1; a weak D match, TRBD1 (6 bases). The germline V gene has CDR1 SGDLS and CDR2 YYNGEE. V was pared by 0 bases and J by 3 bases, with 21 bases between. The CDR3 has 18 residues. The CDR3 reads CASSVAVGGRGTDTEAFF. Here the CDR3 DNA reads TGTGCCAGCAGCGTAGCTGTGGGGGGGCGCGGCACCGACACTGAAGCTTTCTTT.

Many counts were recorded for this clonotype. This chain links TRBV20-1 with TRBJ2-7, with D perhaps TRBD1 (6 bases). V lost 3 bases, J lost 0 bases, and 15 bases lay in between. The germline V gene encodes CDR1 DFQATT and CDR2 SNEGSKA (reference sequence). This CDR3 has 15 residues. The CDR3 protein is CSARVGQSSSYEQYF. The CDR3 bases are TGCAGTGCTAGGGTCGGACAGTCAAGCTCCTACGAGCAGTACTTC.

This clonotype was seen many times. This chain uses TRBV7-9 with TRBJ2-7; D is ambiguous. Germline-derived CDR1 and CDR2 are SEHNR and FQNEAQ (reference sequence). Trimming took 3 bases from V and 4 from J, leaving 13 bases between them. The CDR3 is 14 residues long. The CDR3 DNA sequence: TGTGCCAGCAGCTTCGTCAGGCCCCCTTACGAGCAGTACTTC. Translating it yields CASSFVRPPYEQYF.

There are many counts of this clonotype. This CDR3 reads CATSRSGGGSGNEQFF. CDR3 DNA sequence: TGTGCCACCAGCAGATCTGGCGGGGGCTCCGGGAATGAGCAGTTCTTC. The V call is TRBV15, the J call TRBJ2-1; TRBD2 might be the D (7 bases). CDR3 length equals 16 residues. Germline V lookup: CDR1 LNHNV, CDR2 YYDKDF (reference sequence). V gave up 2 bases and J gave up 7 bases, with 18 bases separating them.

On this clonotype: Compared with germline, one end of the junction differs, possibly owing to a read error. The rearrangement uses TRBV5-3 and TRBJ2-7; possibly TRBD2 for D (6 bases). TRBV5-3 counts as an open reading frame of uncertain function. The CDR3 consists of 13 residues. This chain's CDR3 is CASSRGDSYEQSF. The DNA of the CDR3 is TGTGCGAGCAGTCGCGGGGACTCCTACGAGCAGTCCTTC.

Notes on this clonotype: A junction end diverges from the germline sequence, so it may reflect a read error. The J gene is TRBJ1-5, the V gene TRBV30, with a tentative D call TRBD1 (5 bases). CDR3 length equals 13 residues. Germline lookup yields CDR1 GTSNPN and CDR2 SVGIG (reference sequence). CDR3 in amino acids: CAWSPGAYQPPPF. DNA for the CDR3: TGTGCCTGGAGTCCCGGGGCGTATCAGCCCCCCCCTTTT.

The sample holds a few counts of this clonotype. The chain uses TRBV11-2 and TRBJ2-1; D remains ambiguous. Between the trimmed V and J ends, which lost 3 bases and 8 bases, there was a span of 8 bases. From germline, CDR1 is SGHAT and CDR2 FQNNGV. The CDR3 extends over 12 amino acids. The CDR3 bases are TGTGCCAGCAGCTTCCCGGCCCATGAGCAGTTCTTC. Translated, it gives CASSFPAHEQFF.

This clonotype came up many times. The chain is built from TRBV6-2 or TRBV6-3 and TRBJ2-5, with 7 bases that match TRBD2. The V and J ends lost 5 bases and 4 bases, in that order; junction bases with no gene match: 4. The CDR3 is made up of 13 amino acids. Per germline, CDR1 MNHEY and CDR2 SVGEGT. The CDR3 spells CASSATGGETQYF. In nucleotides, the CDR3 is TGTGCCAGCAGTGCGACGGGAGGAGAGACCCAGTACTTC.

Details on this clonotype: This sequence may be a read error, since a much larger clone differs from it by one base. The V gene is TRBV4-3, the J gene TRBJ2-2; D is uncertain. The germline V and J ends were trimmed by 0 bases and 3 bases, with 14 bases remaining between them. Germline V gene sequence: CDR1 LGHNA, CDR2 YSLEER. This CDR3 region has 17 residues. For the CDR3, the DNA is TGCGCCAGCAGCCAAGATAAGCCGATGCGCTACACCGGGGAGCTGTTTTTT. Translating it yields CASSQDKPMRYTGELFF.

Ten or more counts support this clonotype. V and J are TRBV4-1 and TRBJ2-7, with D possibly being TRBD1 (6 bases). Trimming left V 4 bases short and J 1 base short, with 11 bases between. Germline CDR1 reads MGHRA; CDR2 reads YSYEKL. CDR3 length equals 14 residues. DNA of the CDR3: TGCGCCAGCAGCCCCCGGACAGTTTCCTACGAGCAGTACTTC. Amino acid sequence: CASSPRTVSYEQYF.

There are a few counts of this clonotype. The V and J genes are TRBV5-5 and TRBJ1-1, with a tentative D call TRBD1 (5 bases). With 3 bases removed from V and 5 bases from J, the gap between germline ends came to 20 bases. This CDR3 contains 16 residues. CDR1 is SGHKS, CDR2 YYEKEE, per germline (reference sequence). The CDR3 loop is CASSSGGWRGATEAFF. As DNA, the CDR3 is TGTGCCAGCAGCTCCGGCGGGTGGAGGGGCGCAACTGAAGCTTTCTTT.

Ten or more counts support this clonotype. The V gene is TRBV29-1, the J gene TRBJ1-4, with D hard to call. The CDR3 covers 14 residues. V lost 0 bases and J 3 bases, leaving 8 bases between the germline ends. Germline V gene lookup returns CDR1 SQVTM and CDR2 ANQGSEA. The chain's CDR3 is CSVEENGANEKLFF. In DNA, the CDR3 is TGCAGCGTTGAAGAAAATGGAGCTAATGAAAAACTGTTTTTT.

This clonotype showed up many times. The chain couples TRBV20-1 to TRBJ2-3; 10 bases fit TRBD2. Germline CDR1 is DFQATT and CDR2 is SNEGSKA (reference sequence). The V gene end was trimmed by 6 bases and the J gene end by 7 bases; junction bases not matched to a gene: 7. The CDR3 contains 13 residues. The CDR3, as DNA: TGCAGTGCAGCCGGGACTAGCGAGAATACGCAGTATTTT. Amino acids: CSAAGTSENTQYF.

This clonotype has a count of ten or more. CDR3 DNA: TGTGCCAGCAGCGCAACTAATAGCAATCAGCCCCAGCATTTT. It translates to CASSATNSNQPQHF. V usage is TRBV7-9 and J usage is TRBJ1-5; no reliable D call. From germline, CDR1 is SEHNR and CDR2 FQNEAQ (reference sequence). This CDR3 is built from 14 residues. Trimming took 5 bases from V and 0 from J, leaving 8 bases between them.